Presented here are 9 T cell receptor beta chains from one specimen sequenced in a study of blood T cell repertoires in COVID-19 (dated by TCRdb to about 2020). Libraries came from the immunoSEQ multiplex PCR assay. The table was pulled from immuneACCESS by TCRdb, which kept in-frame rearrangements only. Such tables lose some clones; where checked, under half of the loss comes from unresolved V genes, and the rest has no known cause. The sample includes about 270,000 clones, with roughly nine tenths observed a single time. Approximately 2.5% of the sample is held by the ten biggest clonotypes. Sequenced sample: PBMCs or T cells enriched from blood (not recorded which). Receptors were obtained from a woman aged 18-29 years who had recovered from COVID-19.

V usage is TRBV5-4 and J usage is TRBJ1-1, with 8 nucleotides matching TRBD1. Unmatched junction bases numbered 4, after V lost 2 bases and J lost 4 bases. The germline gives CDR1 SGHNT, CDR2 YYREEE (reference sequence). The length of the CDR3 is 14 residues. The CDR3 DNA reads TGTGCCAGCAGCTTACAGGGGGGCAGCACTGAAGCTTTCTTT. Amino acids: CASSLQGGSTEAFF.

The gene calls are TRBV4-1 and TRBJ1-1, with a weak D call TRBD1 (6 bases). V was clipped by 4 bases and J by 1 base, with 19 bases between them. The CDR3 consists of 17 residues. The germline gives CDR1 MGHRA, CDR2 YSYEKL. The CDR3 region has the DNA TGCGCCAGCAGCCCTAAAGGACACAGGGAATGGAACACTGAAGCTTTCTTT. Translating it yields CASSPKGHREWNTEAFF.

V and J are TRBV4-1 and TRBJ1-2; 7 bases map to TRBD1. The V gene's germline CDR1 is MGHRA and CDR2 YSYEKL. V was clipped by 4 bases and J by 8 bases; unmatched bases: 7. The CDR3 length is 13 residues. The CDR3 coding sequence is TGCGCCAGCAGCCCCCGACAGGGTGGCGGCTACACCTTC. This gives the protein CASSPRQGGGYTF.

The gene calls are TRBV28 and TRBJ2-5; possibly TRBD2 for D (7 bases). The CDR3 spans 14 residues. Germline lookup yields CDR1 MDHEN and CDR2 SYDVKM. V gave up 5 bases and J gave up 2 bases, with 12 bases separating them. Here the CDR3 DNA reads TGTGCCAGCAGTCGCGGGGGCGCACAAGAGACCCAGTACTTC. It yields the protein CASSRGGAQETQYF. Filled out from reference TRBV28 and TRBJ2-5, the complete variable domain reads DVKVTQSSRYLVKRTGEKVFLECVQDMDHENMFWYRQDPGLGLRLIYFSYDVKMKEKGDIPEGYSVSREKKERFSLILESASTNQTSMYLCASSRGGAQETQYFGPGTRLLVL.

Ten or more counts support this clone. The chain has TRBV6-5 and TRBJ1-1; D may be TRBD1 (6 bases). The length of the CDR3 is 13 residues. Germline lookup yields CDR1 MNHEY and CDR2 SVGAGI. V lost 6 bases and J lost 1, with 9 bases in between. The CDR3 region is CASRPGENTEAFF. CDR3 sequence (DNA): TGTGCCAGCAGGCCAGGGGAGAACACTGAAGCTTTCTTT.

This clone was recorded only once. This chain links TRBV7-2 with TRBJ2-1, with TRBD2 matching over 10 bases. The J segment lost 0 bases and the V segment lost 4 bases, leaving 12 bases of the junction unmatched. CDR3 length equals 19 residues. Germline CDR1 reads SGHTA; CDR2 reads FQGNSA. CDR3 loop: CASSSRPSGGLSSYNEQFF. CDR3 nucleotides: TGTGCCAGCAGCTCGCGCCCTAGCGGGGGCTTAAGCTCCTACAATGAGCAGTTCTTC.

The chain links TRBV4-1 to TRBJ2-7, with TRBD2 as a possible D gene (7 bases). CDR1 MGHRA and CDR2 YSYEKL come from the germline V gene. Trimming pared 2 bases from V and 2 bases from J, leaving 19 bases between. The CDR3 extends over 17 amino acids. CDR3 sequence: CASSQYPRGGSPYEQYF. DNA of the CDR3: TGCGCCAGCAGCCAATACCCAAGGGGGGGGTCCCCCTACGAGCAGTACTTC.

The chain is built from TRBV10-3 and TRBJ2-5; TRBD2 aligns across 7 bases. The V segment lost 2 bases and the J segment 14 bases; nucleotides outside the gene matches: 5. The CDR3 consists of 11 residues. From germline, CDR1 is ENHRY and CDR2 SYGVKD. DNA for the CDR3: TGTGCCATCAGTGAGAACGGACTAGTTTACTTC. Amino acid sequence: CAISENGLVYF.

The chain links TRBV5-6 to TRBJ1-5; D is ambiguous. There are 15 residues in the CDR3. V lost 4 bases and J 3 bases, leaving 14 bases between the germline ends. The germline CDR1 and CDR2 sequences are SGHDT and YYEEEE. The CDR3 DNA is TGTGCCAGCAGCCTGAGACCGGACTACAATCAGCCCCAGCATTTT. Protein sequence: CASSLRPDYNQPQHF.